The source of this T cell receptor beta chain is a study of T cells in tuberculosis. On the study more broadly: Samples predate treatment or fall within its first 7 days. Findings of the study overall: Smaller alpha distances in active tuberculosis partly reflected shorter CDR3-alpha lengths.

The count of this clone is one. Its specificity is unknown. Indicated time point: new active TB diagnosis, blood taken before or within 7 days of starting treatment. HIV-seronegative South African adults aged 18 years or older had newly diagnosed active tuberculosis. Some clones are missing from TCRdb's copy, which holds only in-frame ones; the method was immunoSEQ multiplex PCR. The repertoire includes tens of thousands of clones, 90% to 95% of them detected once, and approximately 6.8% sits in the top ten. The sequencing used PBMCs, collected at tuberculosis diagnosis. The TCR was taken from an adult with tuberculosis.

DNA of the CDR3: TGCGCCAGCAGTCACCGTGGGACAGCAAACAATTCACCCCTCCACTTT. Protein sequence: CASSHRGTANNSPLHF. The chain links TRBV23-1 to TRBJ1-6; 7 bases match TRBD1. TRBV23-1 counts as an open reading frame of uncertain function. This CDR3 region has 16 residues. The V gene end was trimmed by 3 bases and the J gene end by 7 bases; junction bases not matched to a gene: 9.